The table lists the clone carrying this T cell receptor beta chain with a count of one. Its matching antigen is unknown. Germline V lookup: CDR1 KGHSH, CDR2 LQKENI. Trimming cost V 3 bases and J 4 bases, with 9 bases left between them. CDR3 length: 14 amino acids. This specimen comes from a study of T cell responses to AZD1222 COVID-19 vaccine. Only in-frame clones appear in the TCRdb table, and some are missing; sequencing was by immunoSEQ multiplex PCR. Counted here are roughly 160,000 clones, roughly nine tenths occurring once; the ten biggest clones make up 1% to 1.5%. The study's findings and limits: Two AZD1222 doses significantly raised spike-specific TCR breadth and depth over controls. Repertoires in all cases were sampled only once the peak T cell response had passed. Among spike-specific TCRs, nearly half reportedly target unmutated variant regions.

The material sequenced was peripheral blood, taken 28 days after the second AZD1222 dose. The chain is built from TRBV18 and TRBJ2-2; no clear D gene. This TCR derives from an adult who received the AZD1222 COVID-19 vaccine. CDR3 nucleotides: TGTGCCAGCTCACCGTCGCCGGGCACCGGGGAGCTGTTTTTT. This translates into CASSPSPGTGELFF.